The 12 T cell receptor beta chains presented below share a single source sample, sequenced in a study of blood T cell repertoires in COVID-19. Some clones are missing from TCRdb's copy, which holds only in-frame ones; the method was immunoSEQ multiplex PCR. The repertoire consists of under 130,000 clones, with approximately 76% occurring once and the leading ten covering approximately 19%. The sample was peripheral blood. All receptors derive from a woman in her 70s with acute or convalescent COVID-19.

The CDR3 is CASRPDSPGYTF. The CDR3 DNA is TGTGCCAGCAGGCCCGACAGCCCGGGCTACACCTTC. J is TRBJ1-2 and V is TRBV2; weak D call: TRBD1 (5 bases). The germline V and J ends were trimmed by 6 bases and 8 bases, with 13 bases remaining between them. Germline assignment: CDR1 SNHLY and CDR2 FYNNEI. This CDR3 has 12 amino acids.

This clone was seen only a few times. The gene calls are TRBV15 and TRBJ1-2, with D unresolved. Per the germline V gene, CDR1 is LNHNV and CDR2 is YYDKDF (reference sequence). CDR3 length equals 13 residues. V shed 1 base and J shed 4 bases, with 7 bases lying between them. CDR3: CATSRGTAYGYTF. The CDR3 DNA reads TGTGCCACCAGCAGAGGAACAGCCTATGGCTACACCTTC.

This clone was seen only once. The chain joins TRBV2 to TRBJ1-1; D is possibly TRBD1 (5 bases). Germline-derived CDR1 and CDR2 are SNHLY and FYNNEI. This CDR3 has 12 amino acids. V was shortened by 5 bases and J by 5 bases, with 9 bases between the two germline ends. CDR3 sequence (DNA): TGTGCCAGCAGTCGTCAGGGTACTGAAGCTTTCTTT. Translation gives CASSRQGTEAFF.

The chain links TRBV14 to TRBJ1-1; TRBD1 agrees at 7 bases. The CDR3 spans 12 residues. The junction had 2 bases not matched to a gene; V was cut back by 3 bases and J by 7 bases. Germline CDR1 and CDR2: SGHDN and FVKESK. The CDR3 reads CASSHRTGEAFF. The CDR3 DNA reads as TGTGCCAGCAGCCACCGGACAGGTGAAGCTTTCTTT.

This clone has a handful of counts. The V call is TRBV7-2, the J call TRBJ2-1, with D uncertain. Trimming removed 5 bases from V and 9 bases from J, with 20 bases in between. Germline V gene sequence: CDR1 SGHTA, CDR2 FQGNSA. CDR3 length equals 15 residues. CDR3 region: CASSVSGDLYAEQFF. CDR3 DNA sequence: TGTGCCAGCAGCGTCTCCGGTGATCTTTACGCTGAGCAGTTCTTC.

This chain uses TRBV18 with TRBJ2-5, with a possible D match to TRBD2 (6 bases). Germline loops: CDR1 KGHSH, CDR2 LQKENI. V was cut by 3 bases and J by 1 base, with 12 bases left in between. The CDR3 is made up of 15 amino acids. The CDR3 protein is CASSPRGGRQETQYF. Here the CDR3 DNA reads TGTGCCAGCTCACCCCGGGGAGGCCGCCAAGAGACCCAGTACTTC.

V usage is TRBV20-1 and J usage is TRBJ2-3; D gene ambiguous. Deletions cut 5 bases from V and 3 bases from J, with 6 bases between. This CDR3 contains 11 residues. The germline V gene has CDR1 DFQATT and CDR2 SNEGSKA (reference sequence). Here the CDR3 DNA reads TGCAGTGCTCGAACTACAGATACGCAGTATTTT. Translated, it gives CSARTTDTQYF.

V is TRBV7-2 and J is TRBJ2-1, with TRBD1 identical over 10 bases. The CDR3 consists of 15 residues. Trimming at V came to 2 bases and at J to 5 bases, leaving 3 bases not matched to a gene. Germline V lookup: CDR1 SGHTA, CDR2 FQGNSA. The CDR3 reads CASSLRGQGNNEQFF. Written as DNA, the CDR3 is TGTGCCAGCAGCTTAAGGGGACAGGGGAACAATGAGCAGTTCTTC.

The rearrangement joins TRBV11-2 to TRBJ2-2; D is perhaps TRBD1 (5 bases). This CDR3 contains 14 residues. V lost 4 bases and J lost 4, with 10 bases in between. Per the germline V gene, CDR1 is SGHAT and CDR2 is FQNNGV. The CDR3 nucleotides are TGTGCCAGCAGCTCTAGTGGGGCCACCGGGGAGCTGTTTTTT. It encodes CASSSSGATGELFF.

The rearrangement uses TRBV7-9 and TRBJ1-6, with D unclear. The CDR3 is made up of 16 amino acids. V lost 5 bases and J 0 bases, leaving 11 bases between the germline ends. Germline V CDR1 and CDR2: SEHNR, FQNEAQ (reference sequence). CDR3 sequence reads: CASSPLVSSYNSPLHF. CDR3 nucleotide sequence: TGTGCCAGCAGCCCCCTAGTAAGCTCCTATAATTCACCCCTCCACTTT.

This clone showed up just a few times. The V and J genes are TRBV30 and TRBJ2-6, with D unclear. The CDR3 sequence is 15 residues long. The germline V gene encodes CDR1 GTSNPN and CDR2 SVGIG (reference sequence). V was trimmed by 2 bases and J by 2 bases, leaving 10 bases between them. CDR3 DNA sequence: TGTGCCTGGAGTCCCGTCGCAGCTGGGGCCAACGTCCTGACTTTC. It encodes CAWSPVAAGANVLTF.

The J gene is TRBJ1-2, the V gene TRBV7-9; 7 bases match TRBD1. Trimming cost V 5 bases and J 1 base; bases outside gene matches: 10. The germline gives CDR1 SEHNR, CDR2 FQNEAQ (reference sequence). The CDR3 has 16 residues. CDR3 DNA: TGTGCCAGCAGCCAAAGACAGGGAAAGGATAACTATGGCTACACCTTC. Translation: CASSQRQGKDNYGYTF. Looking up the rest from reference TRBV7-9 and TRBJ1-2 gives the full variable domain: DTGVSQNPRHKITKRGQNVTFRCDPISEHNRLYWYRQTLGQGPEFLTYFQNEAQLEKSRLLSDRFSAERPKGSFSTLEIQRTEQGDSAMYLCASSQRQGKDNYGYTFGSGTRLTVV.